The 30 T cell receptor beta chains below all came from one sample that was sequenced in a study of blood T cell repertoires in COVID-19. TCRdb's table, derived via immunoSEQ multiplex PCR, lists solely in-frame clones and lacks some. The table includes roughly 190,000 clones, 90% detected once. What was sequenced was peripheral blood. These receptors were collected from a man over 45 with acute or convalescent COVID-19.

This clone was recorded once. The chain couples TRBV27 to TRBJ2-1; 8 bases line up with TRBD2. Germline CDR1 and CDR2: MNHEY and SMNVEV (reference sequence). This CDR3 spans 15 amino acids. With 7 bases clipped from V and 2 bases from J, the junction kept 7 bases outside the gene matches. For the CDR3, the DNA is TGTGCCAGCACCGGGGGGGGAACAACCTACAATGAGCAGTTCTTC. Amino acids: CASTGGGTTYNEQFF.

The chain uses TRBV29-1 and TRBJ2-1; 10 positions match TRBD2. Trimming cost V 0 bases and J 5 bases; bases outside gene matches: 7. This CDR3 is built from 16 residues. Germline V gene data show CDR1 as SQVTM and CDR2 as ANQGSEA. The CDR3 DNA reads TGCAGCGTTGAAGATCGGAGGACTAGCGGCCACAATGAGCAGTTCTTC. Protein product: CSVEDRRTSGHNEQFF.

The rearrangement uses TRBV9 and TRBJ2-2, with no clear D. Germline-derived CDR1 and CDR2 are SGDLS and YYNGEE. This CDR3 comprises 12 residues. Trimming stripped 4 bases from V and 6 bases from J, with 7 bases between. The chain's CDR3 is CASSYYSGELFF. The CDR3 nucleotides read TGTGCCAGCAGCTATTACTCCGGGGAGCTGTTTTTT.

This sequence joins TRBV28 and TRBJ2-6; tentatively, D is TRBD1 (5 bases). Trimming took off 5 bases at V and 0 bases at J, with 11 bases between the two ends. The CDR3 consists of 16 residues. The germline gives CDR1 MDHEN, CDR2 SYDVKM. The CDR3 coding sequence is TGTGCCAGCAGTCCGGACACTTTCTCTGGGGCCAACGTCCTGACTTTC. This gives the protein CASSPDTFSGANVLTF.

The chain carries TRBV27 and TRBJ1-2, with a tentative D call TRBD1 (6 bases). The CDR3 length is 13 residues. Germline CDR1 is MNHEY and CDR2 is SMNVEV (reference sequence). The V and J ends lost 3 bases and 5 bases respectively, with 10 bases between them. The CDR3, as DNA: TGTGCCAGCAGTTTCACCAGGGGTTATGGCTACACCTTC. Residues: CASSFTRGYGYTF.

The chain carries TRBV28 and TRBJ2-2, with D tentatively TRBD1 (5 bases). CDR1 is MDHEN, CDR2 SYDVKM, per germline. The CDR3 is made up of 16 amino acids. The V gene lost 7 bases and the J gene lost 9 bases, with 24 bases spanning the gap. This CDR3 is CASTSLGAGKVRELFF. Here the CDR3 DNA reads TGTGCCAGCACTTCCTTAGGGGCAGGGAAGGTCCGGGAGCTGTTTTTT.

The chain couples TRBV2 to TRBJ1-5, with D maybe TRBD1 (6 bases). The V gene's germline CDR1 is SNHLY and CDR2 FYNNEI. CDR3 length equals 14 residues. V was cut by 3 bases and J by 4 bases, with 10 bases left in between. The CDR3 is CASSDGQGNQPQHF. The DNA for the CDR3 is TGTGCCAGCAGTGATGGGCAGGGGAATCAGCCCCAGCATTTT.

V and J are TRBV5-5 and TRBJ2-2; weak D call: TRBD1 (6 bases). Germline V gives CDR1 SGHKS, CDR2 YYEKEE (reference sequence). The CDR3 sequence is 15 residues long. V shed 5 bases and J shed 0 bases, with 11 bases lying between them. CDR3 in amino acids: CASRTGQANTGELFF. CDR3 coding DNA: TGTGCCAGCAGAACGGGACAAGCGAACACCGGGGAGCTGTTTTTT.

The V call is TRBV30, the J call TRBJ2-2; maybe TRBD2 (6 bases). The V end lost 1 base, the J end lost 7 bases, and 16 bases lay between the germline ends. CDR1 and CDR2 from the germline V gene are GTSNPN and SVGIG (reference sequence). This CDR3 has 15 residues. CDR3 residues: CAWSELALTVGELFF. For the CDR3, the DNA is TGTGCCTGGAGTGAACTAGCCCTAACAGTCGGGGAGCTGTTTTTT.

The DNA of the CDR3 is TGCAGCGTAAGTCCACCGAGCACTGAAGCTTTCTTT. This translates into CSVSPPSTEAFF. The rearrangement uses TRBV29-1 and TRBJ1-1, with D unresolved. The CDR3 sequence is 12 residues long. Germline V gives CDR1 SQVTM, CDR2 ANQGSEA. Trimming cost V 6 bases and J 4 bases, with 12 bases left between them.

This clone appeared a single time. DNA of the CDR3: TGTGCCAGCAGCAATCAGGGGGCAGAGAACATTCAGTACTTC. It encodes CASSNQGAENIQYF. V and J are TRBV3-1 (or the pseudogene TRBV3-2) and TRBJ2-4, with 8 nucleotides matching TRBD1. This CDR3 has 14 residues. Unmatched junction bases numbered 7, after V lost 5 bases and J lost 7 bases. Germline CDR1 reads LGHDT; CDR2 reads YNNKEL (reference sequence).

This chain connects TRBV7-9 to TRBJ2-5; 11 bases align to TRBD2. Germline V gene sequence: CDR1 SEHNR, CDR2 FQNEAQ (reference sequence). This CDR3 is 19 amino acids long. The ends lost 5 bases at V and 4 bases at J; junction bases unmatched: 18. The CDR3 DNA is TGTGCCAGCAGCCTCGAAACTCTATTAGCGGGGGGGCCCGGAGAGACCCAGTACTTC. This gives the protein CASSLETLLAGGPGETQYF.

This clone has a single count. This rearrangement joins TRBV4-1 to TRBJ2-3; D is possibly TRBD2 (6 bases). The germline V gene has CDR1 MGHRA and CDR2 YSYEKL. V was trimmed by 0 bases and J by 3 bases, leaving 7 bases between them. The CDR3 is 14 amino acids. CDR3: CASSQDRGTDTQYF. Written as DNA, the CDR3 is TGCGCCAGCAGCCAAGATCGGGGGACAGATACGCAGTATTTT.

V gene TRBV28 combines with J gene TRBJ2-5; 9 bases are shared with TRBD2. CDR1 and CDR2 from the germline V gene are MDHEN and SYDVKM. This CDR3 region has 14 residues. Germline trimming cut 2 bases from V and 7 bases from J; bases unmatched to any gene: 5. CDR3 coding DNA: TGTGCCAGCAGTTTAGGCGGGGGGGTGTCGACCCAGTACTTC. Translation gives CASSLGGGVSTQYF.

V and J are TRBV6-5 and TRBJ2-5; TRBD1 might be the D (7 bases). Germline values: CDR1 MNHEY, CDR2 SVGAGI. The V end lost 4 bases, the J end lost 6 bases, and 12 bases lay between the germline ends. The CDR3 has 13 residues. The CDR3 region has the DNA TGTGCCAGCAGTTTCCCAGGGGGGAAGACCCAGTACTTC. It encodes CASSFPGGKTQYF.

The rearrangement links TRBV5-4 to TRBJ1-2, with a possible D match to TRBD1 (5 bases). V gave up 4 bases and J gave up 2 bases, with 15 bases separating them. This CDR3 spans 15 amino acids. Per the germline V gene, CDR1 is SGHNT and CDR2 is YYREEE (reference sequence). The CDR3 protein is CASSPEGLVNYGYTF. DNA of the CDR3: TGTGCCAGCAGCCCGGAGGGACTGGTAAACTATGGCTACACCTTC.

The chain links TRBV11-2 to TRBJ2-7, with 7 bases matching TRBD1. Germline CDR1 reads SGHAT; CDR2 reads FQNNGV. CDR3 length equals 13 residues. Trimming took 3 bases from V and 6 from J; bases not matched to a gene: 5. The DNA of the CDR3 is TGTGCCAGCAGCTTTGACAGGGTCAGCGAGCAGTACTTC. It codes for CASSFDRVSEQYF.

CDR3 DNA sequence: TGTGCCAGCAGCTTGGGGGGGGGCGAGTTCGAGCAGTACGTC. Protein sequence: CASSLGGGEFEQYV. V usage is TRBV5-8 and J usage is TRBJ2-7, with TRBD2 as a possible D gene (7 bases). The CDR3 has 14 residues. Germline lookup yields CDR1 SGHTS and CDR2 YDEGEE. Trimming removed 0 bases from V and 6 bases from J, with 13 bases in between.

This clone was detected only once. This chain uses TRBV6-5 with TRBJ2-3; TRBD2 is a possible D gene (5 bases). The CDR3 runs 14 residues. Trimming removed 6 bases at V and 4 bases at J, with 14 bases between. CDR1 is MNHEY, CDR2 SVGAGI, per germline. The CDR3 DNA follows: TGTGCCAGCAGAAAGAGGGAGAACCCAGATACGCAGTATTTT. Its protein product is CASRKRENPDTQYF.

The CDR3 coding sequence is TGTGCCAGCAGTGGACCCCCAATTCAGGGGTTTTACGGCTACACCTTC. Encoded protein: CASSGPPIQGFYGYTF. The chain is built from TRBV28 and TRBJ1-2; D is possibly TRBD1 (6 bases). Germline lookup yields CDR1 MDHEN and CDR2 SYDVKM. This CDR3 comprises 16 residues. Between the trimmed V and J ends, which lost 5 bases and 8 bases, there was a span of 24 bases.

This clone was counted once. The chain employs TRBV5-1 and TRBJ1-6, with a possible D match to TRBD1 (5 bases). From germline, CDR1 is SGHRS and CDR2 YFSETQ. The CDR3 loop spans 17 amino acids. V lost 0 bases and J lost 10, with 20 bases in between. The CDR3 loop reads CASSLEVFQGSDSPLHF. The DNA for the CDR3 is TGCGCCAGCAGCTTGGAAGTATTTCAGGGATCGGACTCACCCCTCCACTTT.

The gene calls are TRBV5-1 and TRBJ1-1; 8 nucleotides line up with TRBD1. The junction had 13 bases not matched to a gene; V was cut back by 7 bases and J by 8 bases. Germline values: CDR1 SGHRS, CDR2 YFSETQ. This CDR3 is 14 amino acids long. This CDR3 is CASGRQDRGWEAFF. DNA for the CDR3: TGCGCCAGCGGCCGCCAAGACAGGGGATGGGAAGCTTTCTTT.

The V and J genes are TRBV6-6 and TRBJ2-3; D is unresolved. Trimming removed 2 bases from V and 0 bases from J, with 12 bases in between. Germline CDR1 MNHNY, CDR2 SVGAGI (reference sequence). CDR3 length equals 16 residues. The DNA of the CDR3 is TGTGCCAGCAGTTACCCCGCTTTTCAGAGCACAGATACGCAGTATTTT. It is translated as CASSYPAFQSTDTQYF.

This chain links TRBV18 with TRBJ1-1, with 9 bases aligning to TRBD1. CDR1 is KGHSH, CDR2 LQKENI, per germline. This CDR3 spans 14 amino acids. V lost 3 bases and J lost 4; bases outside the gene matches: 3. The CDR3 sequence: CASSPGQGSTEAFF. The CDR3 bases are TGTGCCAGCTCACCGGGACAGGGTTCCACTGAAGCTTTCTTT. Full variable domain (remainder filled in from reference TRBV18 and TRBJ1-1): NAGVMQNPRHLVRRRGQEARLRCSPMKGHSHVYWYRQLPEEGLKFMVYLQKENIIDESGMPKERFSAEFPKEGPSILRIQQVVRGDSAAYFCASSPGQGSTEAFFGQGTRLTVV.

This chain uses TRBV6-2 or TRBV6-3 with TRBJ1-2; 9 bases agree with TRBD1. Unmatched junction bases numbered 4, after V lost 2 bases and J lost 6 bases. The CDR3 contains 14 residues. The germline CDR1 and CDR2 sequences are MNHEY and SVGEGT. CDR3 amino acids: CASSYGGQGNGYTF. CDR3 nucleotides: TGTGCCAGCAGTTACGGGGGACAGGGAAATGGCTACACCTTC.

The sample holds one count of this clone. This chain joins TRBV27 and TRBJ1-2, with D hard to call. From germline, CDR1 is MNHEY and CDR2 SMNVEV (reference sequence). The length of the CDR3 is 12 residues. V dropped 5 bases and J dropped 6 bases, with 10 bases sitting between them. Here the CDR3 DNA reads TGTGCCAGCAGTGTTCGGGGAAATGGCTACACCTTC. It translates to CASSVRGNGYTF.

The count of this clone is one. V usage is TRBV18 and J usage is TRBJ1-2; D call uncertain. This CDR3 has 15 residues. The ends were cut back, 0 bases at V and 8 bases at J, with 16 bases in the middle. Germline values: CDR1 KGHSH, CDR2 LQKENI. CDR3 nucleotide sequence: TGTGCCAGCTCACCACCATCTAGCATAGGGAGGGGCTACACCTTC. It codes for CASSPPSSIGRGYTF.

V usage is TRBV2 and J usage is TRBJ2-3, with TRBD2 matching over 10 bases. The CDR3 extends over 15 amino acids. V gave up 6 bases and J gave up 2 bases; unmatched junction bases: 5. Germline CDR1 and CDR2: SNHLY and FYNNEI. The CDR3 nucleotides are TGTGCCAGCAGCCAGACTAGCGGGTTCACAGATACGCAGTATTTT. Residues: CASSQTSGFTDTQYF.

This clone was picked up a small number of times. J is TRBJ2-5 and V is TRBV27; TRBD1 matches 7 bases. The CDR3 has 13 amino acids. Germline trimming cut 5 bases from V and 5 bases from J; bases unmatched to any gene: 5. Per germline, CDR1 MNHEY and CDR2 SMNVEV (reference sequence). This CDR3 reads CASSVGGDETQYF. The CDR3 region has the DNA TGTGCCAGCAGTGTAGGGGGCGACGAGACCCAGTACTTC.

CDR3 amino acids: CATSVRREGMSEQFF. The DNA of the CDR3 is TGTGCCACCAGTGTAAGGCGGGAGGGAATGAGTGAGCAGTTCTTC. The J gene is TRBJ2-1, the V gene TRBV24-1; 9 nucleotides line up with TRBD2. Trimming took 5 bases from V and 9 from J; bases not matched to a gene: 10. This CDR3 is 15 amino acids long. The V gene's germline CDR1 is KGHDR and CDR2 SFDVKD.